This entry describes one T cell receptor beta chain. This sample is drawn from a study of T cell changes during pregnancy in multiple sclerosis. Looked up from germline, CDR1 is SGHNT and CDR2 is YYREEE (reference sequence). With V trimmed by 4 bases and J by 9 bases, 7 bases remained unmatched. This CDR3 has 14 residues. Profiling relied on immunoSEQ multiplex PCR, and the TCRdb table lists in-frame clones only, not all of them. The profile shows approximately 46,000 clones, around 90% of them singletons. Sequenced material: peripheral blood, taken after pregnancy. This receptor was identified in a female donor in good health, enrolled as a control in a pregnancy study. The gene calls are TRBV5-4 and TRBJ2-1; 10 bases are a match to TRBD2. The CDR3 is CASSEGLAGVEQFF. DNA for the CDR3: TGTGCCAGCAGCGAGGGGCTAGCGGGAGTTGAGCAGTTCTTC. Combining the CDR3 with reference TRBV5-4 and TRBJ2-1 gives the whole variable domain ETGVTQSPTHLIKTRGQQVTLRCSSQSGHNTVSWYQQALGQGPQFIFQYYREEENGRGNFPPRFSGLQFPNYSSELNVNALELDDSALYLCASSEGLAGVEQFFGPGTRLTVL.